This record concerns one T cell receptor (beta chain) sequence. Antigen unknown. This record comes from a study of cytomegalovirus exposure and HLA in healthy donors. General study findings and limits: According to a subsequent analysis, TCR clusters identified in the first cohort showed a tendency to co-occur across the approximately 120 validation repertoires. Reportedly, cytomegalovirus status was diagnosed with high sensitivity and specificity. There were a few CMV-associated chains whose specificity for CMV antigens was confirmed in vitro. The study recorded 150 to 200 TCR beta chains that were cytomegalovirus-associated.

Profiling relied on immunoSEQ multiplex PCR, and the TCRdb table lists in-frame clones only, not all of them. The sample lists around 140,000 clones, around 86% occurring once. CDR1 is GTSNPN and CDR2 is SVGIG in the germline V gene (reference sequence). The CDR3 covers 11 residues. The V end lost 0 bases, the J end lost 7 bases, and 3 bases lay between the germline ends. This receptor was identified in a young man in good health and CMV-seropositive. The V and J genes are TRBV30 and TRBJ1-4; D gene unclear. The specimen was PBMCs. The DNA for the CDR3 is TGTGCCTGGAGTGTCGGTGAAAAACTGTTTTTT. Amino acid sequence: CAWSVGEKLFF.